This passage covers 25 T cell receptor beta chains from one sample sequenced in a study of blood T cell repertoires in COVID-19. Repertoires were generated with immunoSEQ multiplex PCR, while TCRdb's copy carries only in-frame clones and drops some. Of about 530,000 clones in the sample, less than 90% are singletons; the top ten hold about 8%. The sequenced material came from peripheral blood. These TCRs come from a woman between 45 and 60 years old with COVID-19, enrolled during active disease.

The chain has TRBV6-1 and TRBJ1-2; a possible D gene is TRBD1 (5 bases). Trimming removed 2 bases at V and 11 bases at J, with 12 bases between. The CDR3 runs 12 residues. CDR1 is MNHNS, CDR2 SASEGT, per germline. The CDR3 region is CASSERGDGYTF. Here the CDR3 DNA reads TGTGCCAGCAGTGAAAGGGGTGACGGGTACACCTTC.

As for this clone: The same CDR3 also results from other DNA sequences found in this sample. The chain recombines TRBV12-3 or TRBV12-4 with TRBJ1-5; D is possibly TRBD1 (5 bases). The CDR3 covers 13 residues. V shed 5 bases and J shed 0 bases, with 5 bases lying between them. The CDR3 spells CASSQGSNQPQHF. The CDR3 DNA follows: TGTGCCAGCAGTCAGGGTAGCAATCAGCCCCAGCATTTT.

The chain joins TRBV7-9 to TRBJ1-2; D gene ambiguous. The germline CDR1 and CDR2 sequences are SEHNR and FQNEAQ (reference sequence). The CDR3 runs to 13 residues. V lost 4 bases to trimming and J lost 0 bases, with 6 bases between them. The CDR3: CASSSSANYGYTF. The CDR3 DNA follows: TGTGCCAGCAGCTCCTCCGCTAACTATGGCTACACCTTC.

The chain is built from TRBV29-1 and TRBJ1-1, with 7 bases that match TRBD1. V was clipped by 4 bases and J by 5 bases; unmatched bases: 7. There are 13 residues in the CDR3. Germline assignment: CDR1 SQVTM and CDR2 ANQGSEA. The DNA of the CDR3 is TGCAGCGTTGCCCGGACAGGACGAACTGAAGCTTTCTTT. This codes for CSVARTGRTEAFF.

V usage is TRBV12-3 or TRBV12-4 and J usage is TRBJ2-3, with a possible D match to TRBD1 (7 bases). This CDR3 is built from 13 residues. The germline V and J ends were trimmed by 5 bases and 4 bases, with 10 bases remaining between them. The CDR3: CASSTRGADTQYF. As DNA, the CDR3 is TGTGCCAGCAGTACCAGGGGGGCAGATACGCAGTATTTT.

A few counts support this clone. The chain is built from TRBV5-1 and TRBJ2-7, with TRBD2 identical over 7 bases. V lost 5 bases, J lost 0 bases, and 11 bases stayed unmatched. CDR1 and CDR2 (germline): SGHRS, YFSETQ. The CDR3 has 16 amino acids. The CDR3 coding sequence is TGCGCCAGCAGTCCGGGACTACCCCTAAGCTCCTACGAGCAGTACTTC. Its translation is CASSPGLPLSSYEQYF. Together with reference TRBV5-1 and TRBJ2-7, the CDR3 gives the full variable domain: KAGVTQTPRYLIKTRGQQVTLSCSPISGHRSVSWYQQTPGQGLQFLFEYFSETQRNKGNFPGRFSGRQFSNSRSEMNVSTLELGDSALYLCASSPGLPLSSYEQYFGPGTRLTVT.

This clone was seen a single time. Written as DNA, the CDR3 is TGTGCCAGCAGCGTTAGCGTTGTGAAGAACACCGGGGAGCTGTTTTTT. Protein product: CASSVSVVKNTGELFF. V is TRBV9 and J is TRBJ2-2, with D possibly being TRBD2 (5 bases). CDR1 and CDR2 from the germline V gene are SGDLS and YYNGEE. The CDR3 totals 16 residues. The germline V and J ends were trimmed by 2 bases and 1 base, with 12 bases remaining between them.

The rearrangement uses TRBV5-1 and TRBJ2-7; TRBD2 aligns across 13 bases. Losses at the gene ends were 6 bases for V and 2 bases for J; bases not matched to a gene: 8. The germline V gene has CDR1 SGHRS and CDR2 YFSETQ. The length of the CDR3 is 16 residues. This CDR3 reads CASTRLAGGSTYEQYF. DNA for the CDR3: TGCGCCAGCACCCGACTAGCGGGGGGCTCAACCTACGAGCAGTACTTC.

The chain is built from TRBV5-6 and TRBJ2-6; D unclear. Looked up from germline, CDR1 is SGHDT and CDR2 is YYEEEE. The CDR3 spans 16 residues. The V end lost 0 bases, the J end lost 1 base, and 8 bases lay between the germline ends. DNA of the CDR3: TGTGCCAGCAGCTTGGTGCTATGGTCTGGGGCCAACGTCCTGACTTTC. Protein: CASSLVLWSGANVLTF.

The gene calls are TRBV5-1 and TRBJ1-6; perhaps TRBD1 as D (6 bases). Per the germline V gene, CDR1 is SGHRS and CDR2 is YFSETQ. This CDR3 region has 15 residues. Trimming cost V 0 bases and J 7 bases, with 11 bases left between them. CDR3 bases: TGCGCCAGCAGCTTGGATGAGGGGGGGAATTCACCCCTCCACTTT. Its translation is CASSLDEGGNSPLHF.

The J gene is TRBJ1-5, the V gene TRBV9, with 7 bases fitting TRBD1. V gave up 2 bases and J gave up 2 bases; unmatched junction bases: 10. The germline gives CDR1 SGDLS, CDR2 YYNGEE. The CDR3 has 17 amino acids. CDR3 region: CASSVTGDPLGNQPQHF. CDR3 DNA: TGTGCCAGCAGCGTCACAGGGGACCCGTTAGGCAATCAGCCCCAGCATTTT. Drawing the rest from reference TRBV9 and TRBJ1-5, the complete variable domain is DSGVTQTPKHLITATGQRVTLRCSPRSGDLSVYWYQQSLDQGLQFLIQYYNGEERAKGNILERFSAQQFPDLHSELNLSSLELGDSALYFCASSVTGDPLGNQPQHFGDGTRLSIL.

The chain has TRBV20-1 and TRBJ2-7, with 7 positions matching TRBD2. This CDR3 comprises 12 residues. V shed 3 bases and J 3 bases; nucleotides not matched to a gene: 2. Germline-derived CDR1 and CDR2 are DFQATT and SNEGSKA (reference sequence). The CDR3 sequence: CSASTGGYEQYF. In DNA form, the CDR3 reads TGCAGTGCTAGTACGGGGGGCTACGAGCAGTACTTC.

Concerning this clone itself: Other DNA sequences from this sample encode an identical CDR3 as well. CDR3 sequence: CASSLGQGNTGELFF. The CDR3 bases are TGTGCCAGCAGCTTGGGACAGGGAAACACCGGGGAGCTGTTTTTT. The rearrangement links TRBV11-2 to TRBJ2-2; 9 bases agree with TRBD1. From germline, CDR1 is SGHAT and CDR2 FQNNGV. Trimming cost V 3 bases and J 2 bases; bases outside gene matches: 1. The CDR3 spans 15 residues.

V usage is TRBV6-6 and J usage is TRBJ1-1; no clear D gene. The CDR3 is made up of 11 amino acids. V gave up 0 bases and J gave up 11 bases, with 7 bases separating them. From germline, CDR1 is MNHNY and CDR2 SVGAGI (reference sequence). The CDR3 spells CASSYSDGAFF. The CDR3, as DNA: TGTGCCAGCAGTTACTCAGATGGCGCTTTCTTT.

The table lists this clone with a count of one. The CDR3 DNA follows: TGTGCCAGCAGTTACTCGTCCAGGGGGCGACGTTATGGCTACACCTTC. This gives the protein CASSYSSRGRRYGYTF. This chain joins TRBV6-5 and TRBJ1-2, with 8 nucleotides matching TRBD1. CDR3 length: 16 amino acids. CDR1 MNHEY and CDR2 SVGAGI come from the germline V gene. Trimming at V came to 0 bases and at J to 5 bases, leaving 8 bases not matched to a gene.

This chain links TRBV2 with TRBJ2-3, with D hard to call. The CDR3 length is 12 residues. Germline lookup yields CDR1 SNHLY and CDR2 FYNNEI. Trimming removed 2 bases at V and 4 bases at J, with 4 bases between. DNA for the CDR3: TGTGCCAGCAGTGAACTTGCAGATACGCAGTATTTT. Its translation: CASSELADTQYF. Supplemented by reference TRBV2 and TRBJ2-3, the full variable domain reads EPEVTQTPSHQVTQMGQEVILRCVPISNHLYFYWYRQILGQKVEFLVSFYNNEISEKSEIFDDQFSVERPDGSNFTLKIRSTKLEDSAMYFCASSELADTQYFGPGTRLTVL.

CDR3 region: CASTPHGSAYGYTF. The CDR3 DNA is TGTGCCAGCACGCCCCACGGGAGCGCTTATGGCTACACCTTC. This chain links TRBV6-5 with TRBJ1-2, with D uncertain. CDR1 and CDR2 from the germline V gene are MNHEY and SVGAGI. The CDR3 has 14 residues. Trimming removed 7 bases from V and 5 bases from J, with 17 bases in between.

The CDR3 DNA is TGTGCCAGCAGCCAAGTTTTGAGAGACTACGAGCAGTACTTC. Protein sequence: CASSQVLRDYEQYF. This chain uses TRBV3-1 (or the pseudogene TRBV3-2) with TRBJ2-7, with unresolved D. The CDR3 runs 14 residues. Germline lookup yields CDR1 LGHDT and CDR2 YNNKEL (reference sequence). Trimming stripped 1 base from V and 3 bases from J, with 10 bases between.

V usage is TRBV19 and J usage is TRBJ2-3, with no clear D. There are 14 residues in the CDR3. V shed 3 bases and J shed 4 bases, with 11 bases lying between them. CDR1 is LNHDA, CDR2 SQIVND, per germline (reference sequence). This chain's CDR3 is CASSMLGPPDTQYF. The CDR3 bases are TGTGCCAGTAGTATGCTAGGCCCCCCAGATACGCAGTATTTT.

The rearrangement joins TRBV5-6 to TRBJ1-1; D unclear. This CDR3 is built from 14 residues. CDR1 SGHDT and CDR2 YYEEEE come from the germline V gene. The V and J ends lost 4 bases and 2 bases respectively, with 12 bases between them. CDR3 region: CASSHVEFNTEAFF. CDR3 in DNA: TGTGCCAGCAGCCACGTGGAGTTTAACACTGAAGCTTTCTTT.

The rearrangement links TRBV6-6 to TRBJ1-6; 9 positions match TRBD1. There are 16 residues in the CDR3. V lost 4 bases, J lost 14 bases, and 15 bases stayed unmatched. Germline V gene sequence: CDR1 MNHNY, CDR2 SVGAGI (reference sequence). The CDR3 nucleotides are TGTGCCAGCAGTTTCCGTTGGACAGGGGCCGGGGGATCCCTCCACTTT. Its translation: CASSFRWTGAGGSLHF.

The J gene is TRBJ1-4, the V gene TRBV18, with 7 bases matching TRBD1. CDR1 is KGHSH, CDR2 LQKENI, per germline. V dropped 3 bases and J dropped 3; count of bases not matched to a gene: 7. The CDR3 loop spans 16 amino acids. CDR3 in amino acids: CASSPLPDRSNEKLFF. As DNA, the CDR3 is TGTGCCAGCTCACCCCTACCGGACAGGTCTAATGAAAAACTGTTTTTT.

The chain carries TRBV28 and TRBJ1-3; D remains ambiguous. From germline, CDR1 is MDHEN and CDR2 SYDVKM. CDR3 length: 17 amino acids. V was cut by 5 bases and J by 5 bases, with 22 bases left in between. In DNA form, the CDR3 reads TGTGCCAGCAGTCTAACAAACCCACGGGTGAAGCGAAACACCATATATTTT. Its protein product is CASSLTNPRVKRNTIYF. The whole variable domain, remainder taken from reference TRBV28 and TRBJ1-3, is DVKVTQSSRYLVKRTGEKVFLECVQDMDHENMFWYRQDPGLGLRLIYFSYDVKMKEKGDIPEGYSVSREKKERFSLILESASTNQTSMYLCASSLTNPRVKRNTIYFGEGSWLTVV.

The chain recombines TRBV9 with TRBJ2-7; 7 bases line up with TRBD2. CDR3 size: 13 residues. The J segment lost 3 bases and the V segment lost 3 bases, leaving 3 bases of the junction unmatched. Germline loops: CDR1 SGDLS, CDR2 YYNGEE. The CDR3 nucleotides are TGTGCCAGCAGCGGGGAGGGCGACTACGAGCAGTACTTC. Amino acid sequence: CASSGEGDYEQYF.

This clone appeared once. J is TRBJ1-1 and V is TRBV27; 7 nucleotides agree with TRBD1. CDR1 is MNHEY, CDR2 SMNVEV, per germline (reference sequence). The ends lost 6 bases at V and 5 bases at J; junction bases unmatched: 9. CDR3 length: 14 residues. CDR3 bases: TGTGCCAGCAGATCGCCAGGGGGGAGGACTGAAGCTTTCTTT. It specifies CASRSPGGRTEAFF.